Shown below are 28 T cell receptor beta chains from a single sample sequenced in a study of blood T cell repertoires in COVID-19. Some clones are missing from TCRdb's copy, which holds only in-frame ones; the method was immunoSEQ multiplex PCR. The sample has approximately 280,000 clones; roughly 91% are singletons. The sample taken for sequencing was PBMCs or T cells enriched from blood (not recorded which). The receptors were gathered from an older woman who had recovered from COVID-19.

The chain recombines TRBV5-1 with TRBJ1-1; D might be TRBD1 (6 bases). This CDR3 region has 14 residues. Between the trimmed V and J ends, which lost 4 bases and 4 bases, there was a span of 14 bases. Germline CDR1 and CDR2: SGHRS and YFSETQ. CDR3 sequence (DNA): TGCGCCAGCAGCCCCACGGGGGGGCCCACTGAAGCTTTCTTT. Translation: CASSPTGGPTEAFF.

This clone was seen once. V is TRBV28 and J is TRBJ1-6; no reliable D call. CDR3 length: 14 residues. V lost 6 bases and J 13 bases, leaving 19 bases between the germline ends. CDR1 and CDR2 (germline): MDHEN, SYDVKM. This CDR3 reads CASSPPQALSPLHF. The CDR3 nucleotides read TGTGCCAGCAGCCCGCCGCAGGCCTTATCTCCCCTCCACTTT. The full variable domain, completed using reference TRBV28 and TRBJ1-6, is DVKVTQSSRYLVKRTGEKVFLECVQDMDHENMFWYRQDPGLGLRLIYFSYDVKMKEKGDIPEGYSVSREKKERFSLILESASTNQTSMYLCASSPPQALSPLHFGNGTRLTVT.

The chain combines TRBV27 with TRBJ2-1; 10 nucleotides match TRBD1. Germline V gene sequence: CDR1 MNHEY, CDR2 SMNVEV (reference sequence). The CDR3 has 14 residues. V shed 4 bases, J shed 6 bases, and the junction held 3 bases outside the gene matches. The CDR3 sequence is CASSWDRGGNEQFF. The CDR3 DNA is TGTGCCAGCAGTTGGGACAGGGGAGGCAATGAGCAGTTCTTC.

The V gene is TRBV6-5, the J gene TRBJ2-1, with 7 bases identical to TRBD1. The CDR3 sequence is 12 residues long. Trimming removed 5 bases from V and 8 bases from J; junction bases left unmatched: 3. The germline gives CDR1 MNHEY, CDR2 SVGAGI. CDR3: CASSPQGDEQFF. CDR3 coding DNA: TGTGCCAGCAGTCCCCAGGGGGATGAGCAGTTCTTC.

The chain has TRBV30 and TRBJ2-5; no clear D gene. Per the germline V gene, CDR1 is GTSNPN and CDR2 is SVGIG (reference sequence). V lost 0 bases, J lost 5 bases, and 7 bases lay in between. This CDR3 region has 12 residues. The CDR3 DNA sequence: TGTGCCTGGAGTGTAGTGAGCGAGACCCAGTACTTC. It codes for CAWSVVSETQYF.

This clone was seen more than once but under ten times. The rearrangement joins TRBV7-2 to TRBJ2-2, with 11 nucleotides matching TRBD1. The length of the CDR3 is 16 residues. V was pared by 4 bases and J by 5 bases, with 6 bases of the junction left unmatched. CDR1 SGHTA and CDR2 FQGNSA come from the germline V gene. CDR3 protein: CASSSHGTGGTGELFF. In nucleotides, the CDR3 is TGTGCCAGCAGCTCCCATGGGACAGGGGGAACCGGGGAGCTGTTTTTT.

The chain joins TRBV6-5 to TRBJ1-6, with TRBD1 matching over 8 bases. This CDR3 comprises 14 residues. The germline V gene has CDR1 MNHEY and CDR2 SVGAGI. The trim removed 4 bases at V and 10 bases at J, leaving 6 bases unmatched. The CDR3 protein is CASSFRDRRSPLHF. The CDR3 DNA reads as TGTGCCAGCAGTTTCCGGGACAGGAGGTCACCCCTCCACTTT.

V is TRBV28 and J is TRBJ1-4, with D unclear. The V and J ends lost 5 bases and 8 bases respectively, with 12 bases between them. Germline CDR1 MDHEN, CDR2 SYDVKM. CDR3 length: 13 residues. DNA of the CDR3: TGTGCCAGCAGTCAAGGAGCCGAAGAAAAACTGTTTTTT. This codes for CASSQGAEEKLFF.

This clone was observed once. This sequence joins TRBV11-2 and TRBJ2-7, with 7 bases matching TRBD2. The CDR3 spans 14 residues. The J segment lost 3 bases and the V segment lost 5 bases, leaving 7 bases of the junction unmatched. Germline V gene lookup returns CDR1 SGHAT and CDR2 FQNNGV. CDR3 amino acids: CASSGLAEIYEQYF. In DNA form, the CDR3 reads TGTGCCAGCAGCGGTCTAGCGGAGATCTACGAGCAGTACTTC. Variable domain in full (rest from reference TRBV11-2 and TRBJ2-7): EAGVAQSPRYKIIEKRQSVAFWCNPISGHATLYWYQQILGQGPKLLIQFQNNGVVDDSQLPKDRFSAERLKGVDSTLKIQPAKLEDSAVYLCASSGLAEIYEQYFGPGTRLTVT.

This clone was seen a few times. The chain combines TRBV3-1 (or the pseudogene TRBV3-2) with TRBJ1-4; 8 positions agree with TRBD1. Per germline, CDR1 LGHDT and CDR2 YNNKEL (reference sequence). Trimming at V came to 2 bases and at J to 4 bases, leaving 12 bases not matched to a gene. There are 18 residues in the CDR3. CDR3 region: CASSQPDRAGYLNEKLFF. CDR3 DNA: TGTGCCAGCAGCCAACCGGACAGGGCCGGCTATCTTAATGAAAAACTGTTTTTT.

J is TRBJ1-2 and V is TRBV7-2; no reliable D call. Germline V gene sequence: CDR1 SGHTA, CDR2 FQGNSA. V dropped 5 bases and J dropped 4 bases, with 8 bases sitting between them. This CDR3 region has 12 residues. The CDR3 nucleotides read TGTGCCAGCAGCCCCGACACCTATGGCTACACCTTC. This translates into CASSPDTYGYTF.

The chain has TRBV19 and TRBJ1-5; D unresolved. Germline V gene data show CDR1 as LNHDA and CDR2 as SQIVND (reference sequence). The CDR3 loop spans 16 amino acids. V was clipped by 0 bases and J by 0 bases, with 9 bases between them. The CDR3 protein is CASSIDGGFSNQPQHF. DNA for the CDR3: TGTGCCAGTAGTATAGATGGCGGGTTTAGCAATCAGCCCCAGCATTTT.

In its sample, this clone was seen a few times. The chain is built from TRBV7-9 and TRBJ1-1, with a weak D call TRBD1 (5 bases). Trimming removed 5 bases at V and 0 bases at J, with 10 bases between. CDR1 SEHNR and CDR2 FQNEAQ come from the germline V gene (reference sequence). The CDR3 spans 14 residues. The chain's CDR3 is CASSAGGLNTEAFF. The CDR3 bases are TGTGCCAGCAGCGCCGGGGGTTTGAACACTGAAGCTTTCTTT.

This clone has only a few counts. This chain links TRBV5-1 with TRBJ1-6, with 7 positions matching TRBD1. V dropped 4 bases and J dropped 8; count of bases not matched to a gene: 12. The CDR3 covers 16 residues. The germline V gene has CDR1 SGHRS and CDR2 YFSETQ. The CDR3 is CASSKRSDRSDSPLHF. The CDR3 DNA reads as TGCGCCAGCAGCAAGCGCTCGGACAGGTCGGATTCACCCCTCCACTTT.

This chain joins TRBV18 and TRBJ1-1; 9 nucleotides align to TRBD1. Germline assignment: CDR1 KGHSH and CDR2 LQKENI. The junction had 5 bases not matched to a gene; V was cut back by 4 bases and J by 5 bases. The CDR3 runs to 14 residues. CDR3 residues: CASSQDRGVTEAFF. In DNA, the CDR3 is TGTGCCAGCTCACAAGACAGGGGGGTAACTGAAGCTTTCTTT.

The chain combines TRBV5-1 with TRBJ2-3; TRBD2 matches 10 bases. The length of the CDR3 is 18 residues. The germline V gene has CDR1 SGHRS and CDR2 YFSETQ. The V segment lost 2 bases and the J segment 1 base; nucleotides outside the gene matches: 10. The CDR3 region has the DNA TGCGCCAGCAGCTTCAAGCGGGGGGGAGCCCCTGGCACAGATACGCAGTATTTT. Protein: CASSFKRGGAPGTDTQYF.

The chain links TRBV9 to TRBJ2-2; 11 bases are a match to TRBD2. Trimming removed 4 bases from V and 6 bases from J; junction bases left unmatched: 5. The CDR3 has 15 amino acids. Germline V gives CDR1 SGDLS, CDR2 YYNGEE. This CDR3 is CASSPLAGGSGELFF. Written as DNA, the CDR3 is TGTGCCAGCAGCCCCTTAGCGGGAGGGTCCGGGGAGCTGTTTTTT.

The J gene is TRBJ1-1, the V gene TRBV7-2, with D perhaps matching TRBD1 (6 bases). Germline V gene data show CDR1 as SGHTA and CDR2 as FQGNSA. V gave up 5 bases and J gave up 5 bases, with 12 bases separating them. The CDR3 loop spans 13 amino acids. The chain's CDR3 is CASSARGATEAFF. CDR3 bases: TGTGCCAGCAGCGCACGGGGGGCGACTGAAGCTTTCTTT.

The chain recombines TRBV10-1 with TRBJ1-5; a weak D match, TRBD1 (6 bases). The CDR3 totals 14 residues. Trimming stripped 6 bases from V and 3 bases from J, with 12 bases between. Germline lookup yields CDR1 WNHNN and CDR2 SYGVQD (reference sequence). The CDR3 reads CASSDTGINQPQHF. CDR3 nucleotide sequence: TGCGCCAGCAGCGATACAGGGATCAATCAGCCCCAGCATTTT.

The chain uses TRBV24-1 and TRBJ2-3; 8 nucleotides align to TRBD1. CDR1 KGHDR and CDR2 SFDVKD come from the germline V gene. There are 16 residues in the CDR3. Unmatched junction bases numbered 8, after V lost 4 bases and J lost 3 bases. CDR3 nucleotide sequence: TGTGCCACCAGTGACCAGGACAGGGCCGCTACAGATACGCAGTATTTT. Translation: CATSDQDRAATDTQYF.

The chain combines TRBV7-2 with TRBJ1-1; D gene unclear. Germline V gene sequence: CDR1 SGHTA, CDR2 FQGNSA. With 1 base removed from V and 5 bases from J, the gap between germline ends came to 8 bases. The CDR3 loop spans 13 amino acids. The CDR3 spells CASSLVAGTEAFF. DNA for the CDR3: TGTGCCAGCAGCTTAGTGGCGGGGACTGAAGCTTTCTTT.

This chain connects TRBV18 to TRBJ1-5; no definite D call. The CDR3 is 14 amino acids. V gave up 5 bases and J gave up 1 base, with 9 bases separating them. CDR1 and CDR2 (germline): KGHSH, LQKENI. CDR3 amino acids: CASSAEVSNQPQHF. The CDR3 coding sequence is TGTGCCAGCTCAGCGGAGGTCAGCAATCAGCCCCAGCATTTT.

With respect to this clone: One junction end disagrees with the germline gene, perhaps due to a read error. The gene calls are TRBV3-1 (or the pseudogene TRBV3-2) and TRBJ2-5; possibly TRBD2 for D (5 bases). Germline V gene lookup returns CDR1 LGHDT and CDR2 YNNKEL (reference sequence). The CDR3 sequence is 13 residues long. In nucleotides, the CDR3 is TGTGCCAGCAGTCAAGGACTCACTCAGACCCAGTACTTC. Protein sequence: CASSQGLTQTQYF.

The chain links TRBV10-3 to TRBJ2-1; 12 bases line up with TRBD2. Germline-derived CDR1 and CDR2 are ENHRY and SYGVKD. Trimming removed 9 bases from V and 4 bases from J; junction bases left unmatched: 22. The CDR3 runs to 20 residues. CDR3 loop: CAIKNPQGLAGKLVYNEQFF. CDR3 DNA: TGTGCCATTAAAAACCCCCAAGGACTAGCGGGGAAATTGGTTTACAATGAGCAGTTCTTC.

V and J are TRBV7-9 and TRBJ2-7; tentative D call: TRBD1 (5 bases). This CDR3 is built from 14 residues. The germline V gene encodes CDR1 SEHNR and CDR2 FQNEAQ (reference sequence). Trimming took 8 bases from V and 2 from J, leaving 16 bases between them. CDR3 sequence: CASDTIDRPYEQYF. For the CDR3, the DNA is TGTGCCAGCGACACGATTGACAGACCCTACGAGCAGTACTTC.

J is TRBJ1-3 and V is TRBV3-1 (or the pseudogene TRBV3-2), with D possibly matching TRBD1 (5 bases). Germline assignment: CDR1 LGHDT and CDR2 YNNKEL (reference sequence). This CDR3 is built from 14 residues. Between the trimmed V and J ends, which lost 4 bases and 2 bases, there was a span of 9 bases. CDR3 sequence reads: CASSLTGAGNTIYF. The CDR3 DNA is TGTGCCAGCAGCCTCACGGGGGCTGGAAACACCATATATTTT.

This chain joins TRBV6-5 and TRBJ1-5; TRBD1 agrees at 7 bases. After removal of 6 bases from V and 3 bases from J, the junction contained 2 bases not matched to a gene. Per the germline V gene, CDR1 is MNHEY and CDR2 is SVGAGI. This CDR3 contains 13 residues. This CDR3 reads CASRGTVNQPQHF. CDR3 in DNA: TGTGCCAGCAGAGGGACAGTCAATCAGCCCCAGCATTTT.

The rearrangement uses TRBV30 and TRBJ2-3, with D perhaps TRBD2 (6 bases). Looked up from germline, CDR1 is GTSNPN and CDR2 is SVGIG (reference sequence). The CDR3 has 14 residues. V was shortened by 5 bases and J by 0 bases, with 12 bases between the two germline ends. This chain's CDR3 is CAWGRDWSTDTQYF. The CDR3 DNA is TGTGCCTGGGGTAGGGACTGGAGCACAGATACGCAGTATTTT. Based on the CDR3 plus reference TRBV30 and TRBJ2-3, the full variable domain is SQTIHQWPATLVQPVGSPLSLECTVEGTSNPNLYWYRQAAGRGLQLLFYSVGIGQISSEVPQNLSASRPQDRQFILSSKKLLLSDSGFYLCAWGRDWSTDTQYFGPGTRLTVL.